The clone carrying this T cell receptor (beta chain) was counted only a few times. Its antigen is as yet unknown. The source of the sample is a study of CD8+CD57+ T cells in acquired aplastic anemia. Study-level background: The mean DNA yield obtained from sorted CD4+ and CD8+ cells came to approximately 3 ug. Healthy donors had, on average, roughly 9.9 million reads for their CD4+ cells. Whole-study results and caveats: Both patients and controls carried the same twenty-nine CD8+ CDR3 sequences.

CDR1 SNHLY and CDR2 FYNNEI come from the germline V gene. This CDR3 region has 13 residues. Trimming pared 4 bases from V and 0 bases from J, leaving 7 bases between. Genomic DNA acted as the template from which TCR beta VDJ combination and CDR3 sequence profiling were carried out. In TCRdb, the reads were re-called with MiXCR into one record per CDR3 protein. The sample contains about 62,000 distinct CDR3 sequences, over 45% of which appear only once. The V and J genes are TRBV2 and TRBJ2-7; D is ambiguous. The material sequenced was sorted CD4+, CD8+, or CD8+CD57+ T cells (not recorded which) from PBMCs. This TCR derives from a human donor in good health, serving as a control. The CDR3 is CASSGEPSYEQYV. CDR3 nucleotide sequence: TGTGCCAGCAGTGGGGAACCCTCCTACGAGCAGTACGTC.